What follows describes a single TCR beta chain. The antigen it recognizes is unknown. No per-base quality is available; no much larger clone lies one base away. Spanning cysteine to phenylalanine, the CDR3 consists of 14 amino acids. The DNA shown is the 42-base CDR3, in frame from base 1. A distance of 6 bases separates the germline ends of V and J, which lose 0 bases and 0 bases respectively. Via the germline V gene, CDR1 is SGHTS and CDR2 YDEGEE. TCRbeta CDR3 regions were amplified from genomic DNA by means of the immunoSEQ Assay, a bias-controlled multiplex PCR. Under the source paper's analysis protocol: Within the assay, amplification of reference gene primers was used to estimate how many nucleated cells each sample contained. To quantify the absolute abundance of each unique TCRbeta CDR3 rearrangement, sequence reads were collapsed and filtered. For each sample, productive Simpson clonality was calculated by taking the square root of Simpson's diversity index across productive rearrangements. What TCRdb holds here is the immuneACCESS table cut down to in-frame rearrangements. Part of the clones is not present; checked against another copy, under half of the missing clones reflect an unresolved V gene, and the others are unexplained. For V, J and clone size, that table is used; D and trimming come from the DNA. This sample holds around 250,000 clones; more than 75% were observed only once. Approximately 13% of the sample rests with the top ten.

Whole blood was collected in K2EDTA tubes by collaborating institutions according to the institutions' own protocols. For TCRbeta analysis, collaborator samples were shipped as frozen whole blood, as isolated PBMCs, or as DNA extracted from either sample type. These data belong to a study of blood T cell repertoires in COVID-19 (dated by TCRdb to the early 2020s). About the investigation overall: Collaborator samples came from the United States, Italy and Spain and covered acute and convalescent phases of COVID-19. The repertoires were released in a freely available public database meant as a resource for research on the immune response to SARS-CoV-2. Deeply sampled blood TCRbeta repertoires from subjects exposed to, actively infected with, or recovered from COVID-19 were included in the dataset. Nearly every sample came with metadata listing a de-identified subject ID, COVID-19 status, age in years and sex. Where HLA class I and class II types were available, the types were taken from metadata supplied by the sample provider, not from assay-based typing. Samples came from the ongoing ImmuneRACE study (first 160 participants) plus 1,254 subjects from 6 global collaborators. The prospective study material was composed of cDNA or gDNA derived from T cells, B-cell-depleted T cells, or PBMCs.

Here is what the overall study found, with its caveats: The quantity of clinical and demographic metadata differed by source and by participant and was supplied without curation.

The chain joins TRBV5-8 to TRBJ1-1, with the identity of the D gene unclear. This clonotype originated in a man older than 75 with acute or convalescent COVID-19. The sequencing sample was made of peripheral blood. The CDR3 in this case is CASSLGHLNTEAFF. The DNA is TGTGCCAGCAGCTTGGGACATCTGAACACTGAAGCTTTCTTT.